This TCR beta chain comes out of a study of T cell repertoires in cytomegalovirus infection. In this sample, this clonotype turned up a few times. Its target is unknown. Germline V gene sequence: CDR1 SGDLS, CDR2 YYNGEE. The CDR3 loop spans 15 amino acids. The ends were cut back, 4 bases at V and 3 bases at J, with 14 bases in the middle. MiXCR, applied by TCRdb to the reads, yields one record per CDR3 protein. There are roughly 45,000 distinct CDR3 sequences in the sample; 20% to 25% occur only once, and 85% to 90% lies in the top ten. This sequence joins TRBV9 and TRBJ2-1; D possibly corresponds to TRBD2 (5 bases). The sequence was obtained from a human donor in good health (CMV status not recorded). Some clones in this sample may be carry-over from other donors' samples. The material sequenced was CD8+ T cells from cultured PBMCs, taken from culture after CMV antigen stimulation. CDR3: CASSPSGVNYNEQFF. As DNA, the CDR3 is TGTGCCAGCAGCCCGTCCGGGGTCAACTACAATGAGCAGTTCTTC.